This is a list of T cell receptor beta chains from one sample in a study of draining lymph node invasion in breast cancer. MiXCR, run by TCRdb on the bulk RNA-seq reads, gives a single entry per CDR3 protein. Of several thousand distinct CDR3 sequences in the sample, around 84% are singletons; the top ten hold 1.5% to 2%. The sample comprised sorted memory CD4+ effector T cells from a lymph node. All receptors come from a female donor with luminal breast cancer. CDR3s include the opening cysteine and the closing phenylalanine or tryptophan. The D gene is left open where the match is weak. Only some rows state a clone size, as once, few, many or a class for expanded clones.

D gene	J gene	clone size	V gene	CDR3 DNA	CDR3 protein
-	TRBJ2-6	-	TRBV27	TGTGCCAGCAGTTCACTGGCCAACGTCCTGACTTTC	CASSSLANVLTF
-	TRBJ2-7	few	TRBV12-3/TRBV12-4	TGTGCCAGCAGTTTAGCCGGACGGGGAACCTACGAGCAGTACTTC	CASSLAGRGTYEQYF
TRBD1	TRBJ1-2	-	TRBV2	TGTGCCAGCAGAGCAGACAGGGCCTCAGGGGGCTACACCTTC	CASRADRASGGYTF
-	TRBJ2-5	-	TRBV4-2	TGTGCCAGCAGCCAAGACCTCCAAGAGACCCAGTACTTC	CASSQDLQETQYF
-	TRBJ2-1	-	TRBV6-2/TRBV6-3	TGTGCCAGCAGTTACAGGTCGTGGAACTACAATGAGCAGTTCTTC	CASSYRSWNYNEQFF
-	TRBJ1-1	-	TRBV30	TGTGCCTGGCGGAAAGTGAACACTGAAGCTTTCTTT	CAWRKVNTEAFF
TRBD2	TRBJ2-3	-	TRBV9	TGTGCCAGCAGCGGGGGACTAGCGTTTGGAGATACGCAGTATTTT	CASSGGLAFGDTQYF
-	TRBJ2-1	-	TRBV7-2	TGTGCCAGCAGCTCTTCGGGGGGCGGCTACAATGAGCAGTTCTTC	CASSSSGGGYNEQFF
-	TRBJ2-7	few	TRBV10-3	TGTGCCATCAGTGACCCCCCCTACGAGCAGTACTTC	CAISDPPYEQYF
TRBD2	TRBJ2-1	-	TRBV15	TGTGCCACCAGCCCCCGGACTAGCGGGAGTTCGAATGAGCAGTTCTTC	CATSPRTSGSSNEQFF
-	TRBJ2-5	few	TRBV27	TGTGCCAGCAGTCAGAGGGCAGGGGAGACCCAGTACTTC	CASSQRAGETQYF
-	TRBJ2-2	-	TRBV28	TGTGCCAGCACCCAGGCGGGACACGGCTTCGCCGGGGAGCTGTTTTTT	CASTQAGHGFAGELFF
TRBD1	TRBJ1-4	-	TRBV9	TGTGCCAGCAGCGTCCTCCCCGGGGGACAGGGTGAAAAACTGTTTTTT	CASSVLPGGQGEKLFF
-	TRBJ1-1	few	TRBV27	TGTGCCAGCAGTGCCTGGACACACACCCCCTTCGAGGGTACTGAAGCTTTCTTT	CASSAWTHTPFEGTEAFF
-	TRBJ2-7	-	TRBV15	TGTGCCACTCGGACAGGCCCAAGGGGGGCATACGAGCAGTACTTC	CATRTGPRGAYEQYF
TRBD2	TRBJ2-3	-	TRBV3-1	TGTGCCAGCAGCCTTCGGACTAGCGGGCCGACTAGCACAGATACGCAGTATTTT	CASSLRTSGPTSTDTQYF
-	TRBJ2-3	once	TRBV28	TGTGCCAGCAGTTTACGTGGGGATACGCAGTATTTT	CASSLRGDTQYF
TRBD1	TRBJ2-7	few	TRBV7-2	TGTGCCAGCAGCTTAGCGGGACAGGGAGACTACGAGCAGTACTTC	CASSLAGQGDYEQYF
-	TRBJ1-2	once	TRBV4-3	TGCGCCAGCAGCCACCTTCCCCGGACAGCCGAGACCTATGGCTACACCTTC	CASSHLPRTAETYGYTF
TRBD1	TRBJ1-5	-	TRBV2	TGTGCAAGCAGTTCCGACAGGGGGCAGCCCCAGCATTTT	CASSSDRGQPQHF
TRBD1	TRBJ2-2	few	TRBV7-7	TGTGCTAGCAGCTCCTCAGGGGGTCCGAACACCGGGGAGCTGTTTTTT	CASSSSGGPNTGELFF
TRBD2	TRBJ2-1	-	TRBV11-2	TGTGCCAGCAAGGCCGCTAGCGGGAGATTGTACAATGAGCAGTTCTTC	CASKAASGRLYNEQFF
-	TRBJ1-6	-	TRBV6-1	TGTGCCAGCAGTGAAGACCCGGGGGTGGATTCACCCCTCCACTTT	CASSEDPGVDSPLHF
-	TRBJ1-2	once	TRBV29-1	TGCAGCGTTGAACTACCTAACTATGGCTACACCTTC	CSVELPNYGYTF
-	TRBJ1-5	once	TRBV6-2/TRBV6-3	TGTGCCAGCCGCGTCACAGAGGGGATTCGCAATCAGCCCCAGCATTTT	CASRVTEGIRNQPQHF
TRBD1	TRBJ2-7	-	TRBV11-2	TGTGCCAGCAGCTCAAATAGGGGGCGCGAGCAGTACTTC	CASSSNRGREQYF
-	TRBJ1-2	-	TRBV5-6	TGTGCCAGCAGCTTGGAACGGGGCTATGGCTACACCTTC	CASSLERGYGYTF
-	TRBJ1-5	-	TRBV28	TGTGCCAGCATGCTGGGGGGCCTCGGCAATCAGCCCCAGCATTTT	CASMLGGLGNQPQHF
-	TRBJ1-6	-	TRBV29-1	TGCAGCGTGCTCCTTCAAGAGGGTTCACCCCTCCACTTT	CSVLLQEGSPLHF
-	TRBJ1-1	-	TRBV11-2	TGTGCCAGCAACTCGAGAGCAGGCAACACTGAAGCTTTCTTT	CASNSRAGNTEAFF
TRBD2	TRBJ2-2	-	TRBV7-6	TGTGCCAGCAGCTTAGGGACTAGCGGGATCGGTACCGGGGAGCTGTTTTTT	CASSLGTSGIGTGELFF
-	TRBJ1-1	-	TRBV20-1	TGCAGTGCTAGCGACAGGTACGCGGCTGAAGCTTTCTTT	CSASDRYAAEAFF
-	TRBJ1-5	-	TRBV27	TGTGCCAGCAGTTTATCCCCCATAGGGACCAATCAGCCCCAGCATTTT	CASSLSPIGTNQPQHF
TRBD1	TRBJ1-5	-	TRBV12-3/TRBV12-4	TGTGCCAGCAGTTTTACCGACAGGGTCAATCAGCCCCAGCATTTT	CASSFTDRVNQPQHF
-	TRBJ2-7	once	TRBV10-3	TGTGCCATCAGTGAAGCCTCGACTGAGCAGTACTTC	CAISEASTEQYF
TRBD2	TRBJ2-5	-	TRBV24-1	TGTGCCACCAGTGATTCGGGGAGGGGCAGTAAAGAGACCCAGTACTTC	CATSDSGRGSKETQYF
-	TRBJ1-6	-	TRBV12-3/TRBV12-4	TGTGCCAGCAGTTTAGCGGGGACTGCCCATTATAATTCACCCCTCCACTTT	CASSLAGTAHYNSPLHF
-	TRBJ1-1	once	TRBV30	TGTGCCTGGAGTTCCCCCTCGACATCCACCTTT	CAWSSPSTSTF
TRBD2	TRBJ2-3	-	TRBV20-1	TGCAGTGCTAGAGGGCGGGAGGGGCAGACGCAGTATTTT	CSARGREGQTQYF
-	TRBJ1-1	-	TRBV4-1	TGCGCCAGCAGCCAAGATCTAGGACAGTCCACCCCAAGGGCTTTCTTT	CASSQDLGQSTPRAFF
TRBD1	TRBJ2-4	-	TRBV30	TGTGCCTGGAGCAGGGGGCAAGCCAAAAACATTCAGTACTTC	CAWSRGQAKNIQYF
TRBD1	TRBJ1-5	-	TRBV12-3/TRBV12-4	TGTGCCAGCAGTTTGCGGCAGGGGGCCAATCAGCCCCAGCATTTT	CASSLRQGANQPQHF
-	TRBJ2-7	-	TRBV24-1	TGTGCCACCAGCGACAGAATCTCCTACGAGCAGTACTTC	CATSDRISYEQYF
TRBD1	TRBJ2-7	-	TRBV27	TGTGCCAGCAGTCCGTGGACAGGGGTGATCCGAAGTAACTCCTACGAGCAGTACTTC	CASSPWTGVIRSNSYEQYF
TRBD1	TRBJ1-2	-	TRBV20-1	TGCAGTGCTCGGGACAGTCCATACTACACCTTC	CSARDSPYYTF
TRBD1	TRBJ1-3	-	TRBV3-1	TGTGCCAGCAGCCAGGGTAGACAGGGTCGAAACACCATATATTTT	CASSQGRQGRNTIYF
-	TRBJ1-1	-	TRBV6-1	TGTGCCAGCAGTGAAGAACAGCTGAACACTGAAGCTTTCTTT	CASSEEQLNTEAFF
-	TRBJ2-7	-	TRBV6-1	TGTGCCAGCAGTGGAATCACAGCTGTCTACGAGCAGTACTTC	CASSGITAVYEQYF
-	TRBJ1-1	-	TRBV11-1	TGTGCCAGCAGCTTTCCAGGCGAAGAAGTGGCTTTCTTT	CASSFPGEEVAFF
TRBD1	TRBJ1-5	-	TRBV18	TGTGCCAGCTCACCGGACAGGTATATTCACCCCCAGCATTTT	CASSPDRYIHPQHF
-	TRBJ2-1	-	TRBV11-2	TGTGCCAGCAGCTTATACAGGGAGGGTGAGCAGTTCTTC	CASSLYREGEQFF
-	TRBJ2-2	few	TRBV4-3	TGCGCCAGCAGCGCAAGATCTCAGGGAACCGGGGAGCTGTTTTTT	CASSARSQGTGELFF